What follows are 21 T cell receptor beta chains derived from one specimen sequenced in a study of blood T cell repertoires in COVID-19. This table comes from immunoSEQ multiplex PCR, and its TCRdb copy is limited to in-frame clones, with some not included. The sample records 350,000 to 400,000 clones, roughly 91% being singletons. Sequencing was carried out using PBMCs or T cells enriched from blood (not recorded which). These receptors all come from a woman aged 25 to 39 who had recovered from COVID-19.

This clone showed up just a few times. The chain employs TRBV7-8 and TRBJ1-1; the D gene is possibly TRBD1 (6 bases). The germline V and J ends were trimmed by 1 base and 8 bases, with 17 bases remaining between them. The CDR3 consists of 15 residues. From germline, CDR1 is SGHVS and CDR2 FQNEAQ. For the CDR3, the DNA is TGTGCCAGCAGCTTAGGCCCCATGGGGGGGGCGGAAGCTTTCTTT. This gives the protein CASSLGPMGGAEAFF.

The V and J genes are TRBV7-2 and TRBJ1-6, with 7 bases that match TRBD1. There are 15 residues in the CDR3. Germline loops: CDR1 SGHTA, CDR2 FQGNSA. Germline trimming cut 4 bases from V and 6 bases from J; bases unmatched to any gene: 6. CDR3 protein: CASSSTGAANSPLHF. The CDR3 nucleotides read TGTGCCAGCAGCTCAACAGGGGCGGCTAATTCACCCCTCCACTTT.

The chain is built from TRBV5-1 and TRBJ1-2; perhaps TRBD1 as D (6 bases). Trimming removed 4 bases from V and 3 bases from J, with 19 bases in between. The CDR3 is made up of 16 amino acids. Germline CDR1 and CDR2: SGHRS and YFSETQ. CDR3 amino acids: CASSLRAGDGYYGYTF. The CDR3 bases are TGCGCCAGCAGCCTAAGAGCAGGGGATGGGTACTATGGCTACACCTTC.

The CDR3 DNA reads as TGTGCCAGCACTTCGACAGGGGGTTCACCCCTCCACTTT. Amino acids: CASTSTGGSPLHF. The genes are TRBV9 and TRBJ1-6, with TRBD1 matching 9 bases. The germline gives CDR1 SGDLS, CDR2 YYNGEE. The CDR3 is 13 amino acids. The V segment lost 6 bases and the J segment 9 bases; nucleotides outside the gene matches: 4.

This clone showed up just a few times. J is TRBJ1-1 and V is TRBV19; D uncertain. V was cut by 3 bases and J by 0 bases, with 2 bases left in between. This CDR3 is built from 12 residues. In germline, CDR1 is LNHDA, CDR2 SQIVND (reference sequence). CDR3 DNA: TGTGCCAGTAGTATCTTGAACACTGAAGCTTTCTTT. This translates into CASSILNTEAFF.

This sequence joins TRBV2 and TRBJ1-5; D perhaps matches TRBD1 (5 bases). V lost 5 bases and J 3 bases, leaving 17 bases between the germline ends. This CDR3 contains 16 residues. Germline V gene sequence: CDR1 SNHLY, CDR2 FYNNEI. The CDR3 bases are TGTGCCAGCAGTCTCTCCCGGGGGGGGTACAATCAGCCCCAGCATTTT. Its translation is CASSLSRGGYNQPQHF.

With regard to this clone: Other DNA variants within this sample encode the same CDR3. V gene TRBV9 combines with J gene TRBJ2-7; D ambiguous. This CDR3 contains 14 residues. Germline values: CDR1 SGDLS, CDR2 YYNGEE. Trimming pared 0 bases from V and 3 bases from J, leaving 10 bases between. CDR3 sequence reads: CASSVGAESYEQYF. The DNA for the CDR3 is TGTGCCAGCAGCGTAGGGGCTGAGAGCTACGAGCAGTACTTC.

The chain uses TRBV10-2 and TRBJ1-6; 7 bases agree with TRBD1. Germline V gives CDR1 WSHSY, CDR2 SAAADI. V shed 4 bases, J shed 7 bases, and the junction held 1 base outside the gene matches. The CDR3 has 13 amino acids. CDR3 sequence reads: CASSAGQNSPLHF. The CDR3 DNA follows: TGCGCCAGCAGTGCGGGACAGAATTCACCCCTCCACTTT.

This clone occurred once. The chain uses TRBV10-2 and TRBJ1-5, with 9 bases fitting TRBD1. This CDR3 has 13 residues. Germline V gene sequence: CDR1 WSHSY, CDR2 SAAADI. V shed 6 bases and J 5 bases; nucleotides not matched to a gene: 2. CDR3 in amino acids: CASRTGGDQPQHF. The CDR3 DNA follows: TGCGCCAGCAGGACAGGGGGGGATCAGCCCCAGCATTTT.

CDR3 sequence reads: CASREQGNTEAFF. CDR3 nucleotide sequence: TGCGCCAGCAGAGAACAGGGCAACACTGAAGCTTTCTTT. The rearrangement uses TRBV5-1 and TRBJ1-1; maybe TRBD1 (6 bases). V was trimmed by 5 bases and J by 2 bases, leaving 10 bases between them. CDR3 length: 13 residues. Germline lookup yields CDR1 SGHRS and CDR2 YFSETQ. Full variable domain (remainder filled in from reference TRBV5-1 and TRBJ1-1): KAGVTQTPRYLIKTRGQQVTLSCSPISGHRSVSWYQQTPGQGLQFLFEYFSETQRNKGNFPGRFSGRQFSNSRSEMNVSTLELGDSALYLCASREQGNTEAFFGQGTRLTVV.

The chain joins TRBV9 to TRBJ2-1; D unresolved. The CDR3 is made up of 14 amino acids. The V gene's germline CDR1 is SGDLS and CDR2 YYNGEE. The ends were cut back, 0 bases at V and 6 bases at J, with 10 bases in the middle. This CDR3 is CASSVASPGNEQFF. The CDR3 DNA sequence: TGTGCCAGCAGCGTAGCATCCCCAGGCAATGAGCAGTTCTTC.

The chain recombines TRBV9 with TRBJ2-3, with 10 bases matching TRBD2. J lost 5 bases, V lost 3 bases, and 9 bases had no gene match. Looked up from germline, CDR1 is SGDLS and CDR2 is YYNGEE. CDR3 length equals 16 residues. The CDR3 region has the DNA TGTGCCAGCAGCGGACCAGTCAGCGGGGGGGAAGATACGCAGTATTTT. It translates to CASSGPVSGGEDTQYF.

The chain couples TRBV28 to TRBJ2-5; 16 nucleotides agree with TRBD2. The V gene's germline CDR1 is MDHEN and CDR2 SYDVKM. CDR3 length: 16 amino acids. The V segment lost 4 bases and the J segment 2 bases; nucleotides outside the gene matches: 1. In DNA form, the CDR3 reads TGTGCCAGCAGTTCGGGACTAGCGGGAGGGCAAGAGACCCAGTACTTC. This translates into CASSSGLAGGQETQYF.

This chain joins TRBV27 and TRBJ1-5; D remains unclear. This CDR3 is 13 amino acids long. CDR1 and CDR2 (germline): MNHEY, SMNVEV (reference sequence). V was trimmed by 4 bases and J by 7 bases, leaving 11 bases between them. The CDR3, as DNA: TGTGCCAGCAGTTCAGGCCCCGGACAGCCCCAGCATTTT. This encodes CASSSGPGQPQHF.

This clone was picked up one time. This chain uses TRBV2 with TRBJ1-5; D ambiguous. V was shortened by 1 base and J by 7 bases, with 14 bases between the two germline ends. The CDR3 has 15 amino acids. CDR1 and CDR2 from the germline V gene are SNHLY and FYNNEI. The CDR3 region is CASSEGKRRMQPQHF. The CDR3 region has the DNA TGTGCCAGCAGTGAAGGGAAACGCAGGATGCAGCCCCAGCATTTT. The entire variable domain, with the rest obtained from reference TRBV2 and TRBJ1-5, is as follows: EPEVTQTPSHQVTQMGQEVILRCVPISNHLYFYWYRQILGQKVEFLVSFYNNEISEKSEIFDDQFSVERPDGSNFTLKIRSTKLEDSAMYFCASSEGKRRMQPQHFGDGTRLSIL.

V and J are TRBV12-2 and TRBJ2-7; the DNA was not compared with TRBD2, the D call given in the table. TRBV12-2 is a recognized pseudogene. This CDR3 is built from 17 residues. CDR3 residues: CASRPPTVSGSSYEQYF. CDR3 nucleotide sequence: TGTGCAAGTCGCCCACCGACGGTGAGCGGCAGCTCCTACGAGCAGTACTTC.

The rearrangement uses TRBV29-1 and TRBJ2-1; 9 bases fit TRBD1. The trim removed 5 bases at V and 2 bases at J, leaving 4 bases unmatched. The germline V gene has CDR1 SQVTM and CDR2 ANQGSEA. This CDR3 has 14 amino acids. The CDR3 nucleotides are TGCAGCGTTCCGGGACAGGGCCCCTACAATGAGCAGTTCTTC. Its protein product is CSVPGQGPYNEQFF.

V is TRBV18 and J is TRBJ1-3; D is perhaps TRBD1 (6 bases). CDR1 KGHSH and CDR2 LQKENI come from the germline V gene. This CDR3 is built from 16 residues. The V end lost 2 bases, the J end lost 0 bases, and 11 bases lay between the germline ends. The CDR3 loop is CASSPGTGHSGNTIYF. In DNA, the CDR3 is TGTGCCAGCTCACCAGGCACAGGGCACTCTGGAAACACCATATATTTT.

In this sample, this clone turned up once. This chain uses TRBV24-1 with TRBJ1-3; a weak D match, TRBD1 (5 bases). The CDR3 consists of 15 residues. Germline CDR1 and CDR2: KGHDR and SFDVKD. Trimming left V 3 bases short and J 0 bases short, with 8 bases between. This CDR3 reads CATSDPQGSGNTIYF. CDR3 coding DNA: TGTGCCACCAGTGATCCCCAGGGCTCTGGAAACACCATATATTTT.

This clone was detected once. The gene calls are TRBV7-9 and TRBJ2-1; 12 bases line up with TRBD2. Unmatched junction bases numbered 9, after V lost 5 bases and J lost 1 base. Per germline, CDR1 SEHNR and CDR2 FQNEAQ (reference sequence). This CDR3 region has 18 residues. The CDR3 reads CASSQSGLAGGSYNEQFF. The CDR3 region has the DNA TGTGCCAGCAGCCAGAGTGGCCTAGCGGGAGGGTCCTACAATGAGCAGTTCTTC.

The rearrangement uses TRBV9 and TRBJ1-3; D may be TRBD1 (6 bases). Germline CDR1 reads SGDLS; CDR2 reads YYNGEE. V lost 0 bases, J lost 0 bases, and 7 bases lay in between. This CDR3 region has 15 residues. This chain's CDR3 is CASSVGGLSGNTIYF. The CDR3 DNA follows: TGTGCCAGCAGCGTAGGGGGGCTCTCTGGAAACACCATATATTTT.